The next 24 T cell receptor beta chains were all read from a single sample in a study of CDR3 diversity in severe acne. Each CDR3 protein is one row after TCRdb ran MiXCR on the PCR reads. The sample consists of about 100,000 distinct CDR3 sequences, 45% to 60% of them appearing once. The sample comprised blood. The receptors stem from a male donor with acne.

The chain carries TRBV28 and TRBJ2-1; 7 nucleotides agree with TRBD2. This CDR3 has 15 residues. Germline V CDR1 and CDR2: MDHEN, SYDVKM. Trimming removed 4 bases from V and 8 bases from J; junction bases left unmatched: 11. The CDR3 bases are TGTGCCAGCAGTTCGACTAGGGAGGGGCGGGATGAGCAGTTCTTC. It codes for CASSSTREGRDEQFF.

The rearrangement links TRBV20-1 to TRBJ2-3; 8 nucleotides match TRBD1. The CDR3 has 13 amino acids. The germline gives CDR1 DFQATT, CDR2 SNEGSKA (reference sequence). V dropped 6 bases and J dropped 1; count of bases not matched to a gene: 3. CDR3 DNA sequence: TGCAGTGCGGGGGGACAGGGCACAGATACGCAGTATTTT. Translation: CSAGGQGTDTQYF.

Comment on this clonotype: Possible read error: a much larger clone is one base away. The V call is TRBV29-1, the J call TRBJ1-2; D may be TRBD1 (5 bases). CDR3 length equals 12 residues. Germline V lookup: CDR1 SQVTM, CDR2 ANQGSEA. The CDR3 nucleotides are TGCGGCGTTGAAGTCGGGGGGTTTGGCTACACCTTC. It yields the protein CGVEVGGFGYTF. Combining the CDR3 with reference TRBV29-1 and TRBJ1-2 gives the whole variable domain SAVISQKPSRDICQRGTSLTIQCQVDSQVTMMFWYRQQPGQSLTLIATANQGSEATYESGFVIDKFPISRPNLTFSTLTVSNMSPEDSSIYLCGVEVGGFGYTFGSGTRLTVV.

This clonotype was found a few times. Sequence at one end of the junction differs from germline and may be a read error. This sequence joins TRBV5-5 and TRBJ2-2, with 10 bases aligning to TRBD2. This CDR3 region has 17 residues. Looked up from germline, CDR1 is SGHKS and CDR2 is YYEKEE (reference sequence). The CDR3 region is CASSLFGLAGVGGELFF. The CDR3 bases are TGCGCCAGCAGCTTATTCGGGCTAGCGGGAGTCGGCGGGGAGCTGTTTTTT.

J is TRBJ1-2 and V is TRBV10-2, with D tentatively TRBD1 (6 bases). Trimming took off 9 bases at V and 0 bases at J, with 14 bases between the two ends. The CDR3 runs to 14 residues. CDR1 WSHSY and CDR2 SAAADI come from the germline V gene. CDR3 amino acids: CASSRTATNYGYTF. CDR3 nucleotides: TGCGCCAGTAGTCGGACAGCTACTAACTATGGCTACACCTTC.

This chain joins TRBV20-1 and TRBJ2-3; the D is unclear. Trimming left V 0 bases short and J 4 bases short, with 8 bases between. The germline V gene encodes CDR1 DFQATT and CDR2 SNEGSKA (reference sequence). The CDR3 length is 13 residues. The CDR3 loop reads CSARDPRADTQYF. The CDR3 DNA reads as TGCAGTGCTAGAGATCCTCGGGCAGATACGCAGTATTTT.

The chain recombines TRBV7-8 with TRBJ1-1, with a tentative D call TRBD1 (5 bases). CDR3 length: 12 residues. V lost 3 bases, J lost 9 bases, and 11 bases lay in between. CDR1 and CDR2 from the germline V gene are SGHVS and FQNEAQ. CDR3 DNA sequence: TGTGCCAGCAGCTTCTACCGGGGCCAAGCTTTCTTT. Translated: CASSFYRGQAFF.

This clonotype is medium-sized within its sample. The rearrangement links TRBV19 to TRBJ2-1; D unresolved. V was shortened by 10 bases and J by 1 base, with 17 bases between the two germline ends. This CDR3 is 15 amino acids long. Germline values: CDR1 LNHDA, CDR2 SQIVND (reference sequence). In nucleotides, the CDR3 is TGTGCCACGCTGGGGTGGGGTGGATCCTACAATGAGCAGTTCTTC. Translation: CATLGWGGSYNEQFF.

The chain couples TRBV24-1 to TRBJ2-3; 7 positions match TRBD1. Germline V CDR1 and CDR2: KGHDR, SFDVKD. With V trimmed by 4 bases and J by 2 bases, 5 bases remained unmatched. The CDR3 spans 15 residues. The CDR3 here is CATSDQQGHTDTQYF. Here the CDR3 DNA reads TGTGCCACCAGTGACCAACAGGGGCACACAGATACGCAGTATTTT.

The chain employs TRBV11-3 and TRBJ2-2; TRBD2 matches at 10 bases. Losses at the gene ends were 2 bases for V and 4 bases for J; bases not matched to a gene: 4. The CDR3 has 16 amino acids. The germline V gene encodes CDR1 SGHNT and CDR2 YENEEA. The CDR3 region has the DNA TGTGCCAGCAGCTTACTAGCGGGAGTTTCCACCGGGGAGCTGTTTTTT. It is translated as CASSLLAGVSTGELFF.

This clonotype was seen ten or more times. The CDR3 DNA reads TGTGCCAGCAGTCGTCCCGGGACTAATCAAGAGACCCAGTACTTC. This sequence encodes CASSRPGTNQETQYF. The J gene is TRBJ2-5, the V gene TRBV7-9; 7 bases match TRBD2. Germline V gene data show CDR1 as SEHNR and CDR2 as FQNEAQ (reference sequence). This CDR3 is 15 amino acids long. The trim removed 6 bases at V and 2 bases at J, leaving 9 bases unmatched.

This CDR3 is CASSGQGGNTGELFF. For the CDR3, the DNA is TGTGCCAGCAGTGGACAGGGGGGAAACACCGGGGAGCTGTTTTTT. The chain carries TRBV2 and TRBJ2-2, with TRBD1 matching over 9 bases. CDR1 and CDR2 (germline): SNHLY, FYNNEI. V lost 4 bases, J lost 2 bases, and 2 bases stayed unmatched. The CDR3 length is 15 residues.

The V call is TRBV29-1, the J call TRBJ1-1; D may be TRBD1 (5 bases). This CDR3 contains 12 residues. Trimming removed 8 bases at V and 5 bases at J, with 15 bases between. CDR1 SQVTM and CDR2 ANQGSEA come from the germline V gene. Written as DNA, the CDR3 is TGCAGCTTCGTCACAGAGGGGACTGAAGCTTTCTTT. It codes for CSFVTEGTEAFF.

This clonotype has a handful of counts. The rearrangement uses TRBV28 and TRBJ1-2, with D unclear. The V gene lost 3 bases and the J gene lost 1 base, with 6 bases spanning the gap. The CDR3 contains 13 residues. CDR1 and CDR2 (germline): MDHEN, SYDVKM. The CDR3 nucleotides are TGTGCCAGCAGTTTGGATCTTAACTATGGCTACACCTTC. Protein sequence: CASSLDLNYGYTF.

The chain links TRBV18 to TRBJ1-4, with no clear D. There are 14 residues in the CDR3. Trimming removed 2 bases from V and 5 bases from J, with 9 bases in between. Germline V gene sequence: CDR1 KGHSH, CDR2 LQKENI. CDR3: CASSPKGSNEKLFF. CDR3 DNA sequence: TGTGCCAGCTCACCAAAGGGTTCGAATGAAAAACTGTTTTTT.

Comment on this clonotype: This sequence may be a read error, since a much larger clone differs from it by one base. The chain has TRBV5-4 and TRBJ1-2; tentatively, D is TRBD1 (5 bases). Germline CDR1 SGHNT, CDR2 YYREEE (reference sequence). This CDR3 region has 16 residues. Trimming pared 0 bases from V and 3 bases from J, leaving 15 bases between. The DNA for the CDR3 is TGTGCCAGCAGCTTGGCCGGAGGCCTAGGGGACTATGGCTACACCTTC. Amino acids: CASSLAGGLGDYGYTF.

The table lists this clonotype with many counts. This chain uses TRBV20-1 with TRBJ1-5; TRBD1 agrees at 8 bases. V was clipped by 4 bases and J by 2 bases; unmatched bases: 4. Germline V gene lookup returns CDR1 DFQATT and CDR2 SNEGSKA (reference sequence). The CDR3 sequence is 14 residues long. The CDR3 spells CSATGQGGNQPQHF. As DNA, the CDR3 is TGCAGTGCTACCGGACAGGGTGGCAATCAGCCCCAGCATTTT.

This rearrangement joins TRBV29-1 to TRBJ1-4, with D unresolved. Trimming stripped 3 bases from V and 14 bases from J, with 4 bases between. Germline V lookup: CDR1 SQVTM, CDR2 ANQGSEA. The CDR3 consists of 8 residues. This chain's CDR3 is CSVDWLFF. CDR3 coding DNA: TGCAGCGTTGATTGGCTGTTTTTT. Full variable domain (missing parts from reference TRBV29-1 and TRBJ1-4): SAVISQKPSRDICQRGTSLTIQCQVDSQVTMMFWYRQQPGQSLTLIATANQGSEATYESGFVIDKFPISRPNLTFSTLTVSNMSPEDSSIYLCSVDWLFFGSGTQLSVL.

The chain joins TRBV9 to TRBJ2-5, with a possible D match to TRBD1 (6 bases). V was trimmed by 9 bases and J by 3 bases, leaving 21 bases between them. Germline CDR1 SGDLS, CDR2 YYNGEE. The CDR3 totals 15 residues. The CDR3 DNA reads TGTGCCATCAGTGTTGTGATCGCAGGGGAAGAGACCCAGTACTTC. Protein sequence: CAISVVIAGEETQYF.

With regard to this clonotype: An end of the junction does not agree with germline; a read error may underlie this. CDR3 DNA sequence: TGTGCCAGCAGCATAACGGACGGAAGACAAGAGGCCCAGTACTTC. Translation gives CASSITDGRQEAQYF. The gene calls are TRBV9 and TRBJ2-5; D is uncertain. Germline V gives CDR1 SGDLS, CDR2 YYNGEE. This CDR3 has 15 amino acids.

The V call is TRBV15, the J call TRBJ2-7, with a possible D match to TRBD2 (6 bases). Germline V gives CDR1 LNHNV, CDR2 YYDKDF (reference sequence). The CDR3 totals 13 residues. With 2 bases removed from V and 6 bases from J, the gap between germline ends came to 11 bases. DNA of the CDR3: TGTGCCACCAGCAGATCGGCGACTAGCGAGCAGTACTTC. Translated: CATSRSATSEQYF.

In regard to this clonotype: Being one base from a much bigger clone, this may be a read error. This chain links TRBV5-1 with TRBJ1-6, with 10 bases lining up with TRBD1. CDR3 size: 18 residues. Germline-derived CDR1 and CDR2 are SGHRS and YFSETQ. CDR3 bases: TGTGCCAGCAGCATCGGACAGGGGGGAGCCCGAGTGAATCCACCCCTCCACTTT. Translated: CASSIGQGGARVNPPLHF.

J is TRBJ1-5 and V is TRBV2, with a weak D call TRBD1 (5 bases). This CDR3 is 14 amino acids long. Germline V lookup: CDR1 SNHLY, CDR2 FYNNEI. V lost 4 bases and J lost 3, with 10 bases in between. The CDR3: CASSVGQANQPQHF. The CDR3 DNA reads TGTGCCAGCAGTGTGGGGCAGGCCAATCAGCCCCAGCATTTT.

V usage is TRBV24-1 and J usage is TRBJ2-3, with TRBD2 matching 9 bases. This CDR3 comprises 15 residues. From germline, CDR1 is KGHDR and CDR2 SFDVKD. V lost 5 bases, J lost 1 base, and 3 bases stayed unmatched. CDR3 residues: CATSVLAGGTDTQYF. The CDR3 DNA follows: TGTGCCACCAGTGTTTTAGCGGGGGGCACAGATACGCAGTATTTT.